This is a list of T cell receptor beta chains from one sample in a study of Graves' ophthalmopathy and Graves' hyperthyroidism. MiXCR, run by TCRdb on the multiplex PCR reads, gives a single entry per CDR3 protein. The data hold approximately 480,000 distinct CDR3 sequences, with approximately 15% observed a single time. Input material: blood. The receptors stem from a woman younger than 45 with Graves' ophthalmopathy. Both conserved end residues are part of each CDR3.

J | V | CDR3
TRBJ2-5 | TRBV29-1 | CSVEERDWKETQYF
TRBJ2-5 | TRBV4-1 | CASSQVGSGETQYF
TRBJ1-1 | TRBV6-1 | CASTRGYTEAFF
TRBJ2-7 | TRBV11-2 | CASSPQGGGEKQYF
TRBJ2-7 | TRBV11-2 | CASSLDGSLTTYEQYF
TRBJ1-2 | TRBV11-2 | CASRSDRKPYGYTF
TRBJ1-1 | TRBV27 | CASSPLGQGTEAFF
TRBJ2-5 | TRBV30 | CATGSQETQYF
TRBJ1-1 | TRBV27 | CASFNQFGHMNTEAFF
TRBJ1-6 | TRBV6-1 | CASNPAPGARGNSPLHF
TRBJ2-7 | TRBV2 | CASSEGPNEQYF
TRBJ2-5 | TRBV6-1 | CASGLPWTGRGGTQYF
TRBJ2-7 | TRBV19 | CASSPLPGLLSYEQYF
TRBJ1-5 | TRBV16 | CASSQYYRGGNQPQHF
TRBJ1-2 | TRBV30 | CAWSSTRHLTYYGYTF
TRBJ2-5 | TRBV5-1 | CASSLRGFQETQYF
TRBJ1-5 | TRBV30 | CAWSWQGNNQPQHF
TRBJ1-1 | TRBV6-1 | CASSARTGMNTEAFF
TRBJ1-5 | TRBV27 | CASRRDQGNQPQHF
TRBJ2-6 | TRBV5-1 | CASSLYAGANVLTF
TRBJ2-7 | TRBV6-1 | CASTDPLGAYEQYF
TRBJ2-5 | TRBV6-2/TRBV6-3 | CASSYGTENAQYF
TRBJ2-7 | TRBV14 | CASSQWTGGAYEQYF
TRBJ1-1 | TRBV12-3/TRBV12-4 | CASSLGGLNTGAFF
TRBJ1-1 | TRBV9 | CASSVGWEANTEAFF
TRBJ2-7 | TRBV7-2 | CASSLRGDLNYEQYF
TRBJ1-1 | TRBV11-2 | CASSAPGVETEAFF
TRBJ2-7 | TRBV28 | CASTPVRGYEQYF
TRBJ2-5 | TRBV28 | CASSFFGVEETQYF
TRBJ2-7 | TRBV11-2 | CASSPREAARTYEQYF
TRBJ2-2 | TRBV18 | CASSPGRGQGGTGELFF
TRBJ1-1 | TRBV6-5 | CASGQGVTEAFF
TRBJ2-2 | TRBV29-1 | CSVGASGRSGELFF
TRBJ1-1 | TRBV27 | CASSSTRYTYEAFF
TRBJ1-6 | TRBV27 | CASSLRQGSANNSPLHF
TRBJ2-5 | TRBV2 | CASSTIPETQYF
TRBJ2-7 | TRBV9 | CASSVEDRGIDEQYF